The clone carrying this TCR beta chain was seen only a few times. Antigen unknown. The read halts 3 residues ahead of the CDR3 end, with the missing end drawn from the germline J gene. This sample is drawn from a study of T cell clonality in common variable immunodeficiency. Sequencing input was equivalent genomic DNA from CVID and controls. Libraries were prepared by immunoSEQ multiplex PCR; TCRdb keeps only in-frame clonotypes and omits some of them. The sample includes fewer than 25,000 clones, none of them occurring once. CDR1 and CDR2 from the germline V gene are SEHNR and FQNEAQ (reference sequence). Trimming cost V 6 bases and J 0 bases, with 14 bases left between them. CDR3 size: 15 residues. The study, taken as a whole, reports: CVID subjects showed higher TCRbeta clonality than healthy controls. CVID patient heterogeneity limited repertoire-clinical complication correlations. Fewer TCRbeta clones were shared among CVID subjects than controls. Reportedly, TCR beta sequences from common variable immunodeficiency showed fewer deletions and N-nucleotide insertions.

The chain uses TRBV7-9 and TRBJ1-2, with unresolved D. Input material: peripheral blood mononuclear cells. The TCR comes from a human donor with common variable immunodeficiency. Incomplete CDR3 DNA: TGTGCCAGCAGACCGGCGGGAGAACCTAACTATGGC. Translated, it gives CASRPAGEPNYG. The complete CDR3 reads CASRPAGEPNYGYTF.